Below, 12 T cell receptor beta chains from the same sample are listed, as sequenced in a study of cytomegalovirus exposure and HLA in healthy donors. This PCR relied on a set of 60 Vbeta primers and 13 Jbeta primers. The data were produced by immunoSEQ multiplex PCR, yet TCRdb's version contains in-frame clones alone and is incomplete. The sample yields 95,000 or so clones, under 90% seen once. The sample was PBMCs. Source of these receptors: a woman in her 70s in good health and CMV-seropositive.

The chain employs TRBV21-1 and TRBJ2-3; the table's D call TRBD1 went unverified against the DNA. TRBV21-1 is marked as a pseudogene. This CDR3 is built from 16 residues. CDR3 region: CASSKWDRFFTDTQYF. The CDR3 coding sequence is TGTGCCAGCAGCAAGTGGGACAGATTTTTCACAGATACGCAGTATTTT.

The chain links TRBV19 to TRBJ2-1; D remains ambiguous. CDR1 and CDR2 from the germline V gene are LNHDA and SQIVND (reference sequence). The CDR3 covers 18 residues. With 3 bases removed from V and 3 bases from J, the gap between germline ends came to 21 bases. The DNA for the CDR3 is TGTGCCAGTAGTATTAATGACTCCCCCCTCCTTTTCTACAATGAGCAGTTCTTC. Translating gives CASSINDSPLLFYNEQFF. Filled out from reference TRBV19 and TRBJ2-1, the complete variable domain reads DGGITQSPKYLFRKEGQNVTLSCEQNLNHDAMYWYRQDPGQGLRLIYYSQIVNDFQKGDIAEGYSVSREKKESFPLTVTSAQKNPTAFYLCASSINDSPLLFYNEQFFGPGTRLTVL.

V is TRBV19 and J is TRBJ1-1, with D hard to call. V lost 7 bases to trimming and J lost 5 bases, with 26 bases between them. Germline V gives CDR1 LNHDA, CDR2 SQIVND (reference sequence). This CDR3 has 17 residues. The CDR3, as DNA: TGTGCCAGTATCCGCCCATTTGGAACTGGAAGAGGGACTGAAGCTTTCTTT. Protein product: CASIRPFGTGRGTEAFF.

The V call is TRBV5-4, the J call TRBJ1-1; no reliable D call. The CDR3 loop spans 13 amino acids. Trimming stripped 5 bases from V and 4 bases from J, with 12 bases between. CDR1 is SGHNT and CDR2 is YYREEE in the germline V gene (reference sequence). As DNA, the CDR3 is TGTGCCAGCAGTTCGGGTCGGGGCACTGAAGCTTTCTTT. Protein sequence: CASSSGRGTEAFF.

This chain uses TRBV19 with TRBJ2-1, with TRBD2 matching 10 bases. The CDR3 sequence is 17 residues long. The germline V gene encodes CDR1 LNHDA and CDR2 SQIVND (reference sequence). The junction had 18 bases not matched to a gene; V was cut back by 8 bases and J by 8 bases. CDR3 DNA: TGTGCCAGTTCCACGGGGGACGTTCTAGCGGGAGTATATGAGCAGTTCTTC. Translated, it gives CASSTGDVLAGVYEQFF.

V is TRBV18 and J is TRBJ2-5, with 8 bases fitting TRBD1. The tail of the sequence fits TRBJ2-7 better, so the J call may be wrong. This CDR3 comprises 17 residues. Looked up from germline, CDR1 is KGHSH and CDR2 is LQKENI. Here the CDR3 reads CASSPQFLRTGNYEQYF. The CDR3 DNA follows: TGTGCCAGCTCACCGCAGTTTTTGAGGACAGGGAACTACGAGCAGTACTTC.

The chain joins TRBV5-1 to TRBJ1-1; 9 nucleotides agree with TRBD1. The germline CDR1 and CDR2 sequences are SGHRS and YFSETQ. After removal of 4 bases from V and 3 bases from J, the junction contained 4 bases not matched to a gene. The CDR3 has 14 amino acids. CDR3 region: CASSGDREDTEAFF. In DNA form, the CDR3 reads TGCGCCAGCAGCGGGGACAGGGAAGACACTGAAGCTTTCTTT.

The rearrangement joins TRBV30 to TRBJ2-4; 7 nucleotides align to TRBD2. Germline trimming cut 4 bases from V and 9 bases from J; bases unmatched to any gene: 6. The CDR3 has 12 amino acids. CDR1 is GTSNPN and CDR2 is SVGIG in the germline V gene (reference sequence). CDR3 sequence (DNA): TGTGCCTGGACGGGGGGTTTCGGCATTCAGTACTTC. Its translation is CAWTGGFGIQYF.

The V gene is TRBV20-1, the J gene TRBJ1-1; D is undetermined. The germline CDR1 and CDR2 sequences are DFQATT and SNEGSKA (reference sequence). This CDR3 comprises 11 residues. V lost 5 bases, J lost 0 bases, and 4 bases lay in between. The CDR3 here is CSAEMNTEAFF. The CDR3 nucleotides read TGCAGTGCTGAGATGAACACTGAAGCTTTCTTT.

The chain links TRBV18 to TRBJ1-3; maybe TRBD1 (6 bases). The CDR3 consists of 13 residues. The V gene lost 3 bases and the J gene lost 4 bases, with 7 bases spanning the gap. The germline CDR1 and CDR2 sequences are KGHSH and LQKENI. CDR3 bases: TGTGCCAGCTCACCGGGACAAGGAAACACCATATATTTT. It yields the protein CASSPGQGNTIYF.

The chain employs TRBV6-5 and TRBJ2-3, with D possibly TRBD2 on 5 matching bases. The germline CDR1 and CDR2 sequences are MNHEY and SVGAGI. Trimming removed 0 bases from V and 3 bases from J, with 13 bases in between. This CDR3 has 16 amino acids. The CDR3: CASSYSGRAGTDTQYF. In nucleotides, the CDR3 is TGTGCCAGCAGTTACTCTGGGCGGGCCGGGACAGATACGCAGTATTTT.

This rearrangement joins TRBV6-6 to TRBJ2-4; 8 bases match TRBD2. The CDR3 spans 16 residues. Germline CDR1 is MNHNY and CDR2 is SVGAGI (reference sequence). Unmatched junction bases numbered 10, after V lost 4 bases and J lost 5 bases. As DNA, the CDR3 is TGTGCCAGCAGTTTGAAGAGCGGGAGAGACGAAAACATTCAGTACTTC. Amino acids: CASSLKSGRDENIQYF.